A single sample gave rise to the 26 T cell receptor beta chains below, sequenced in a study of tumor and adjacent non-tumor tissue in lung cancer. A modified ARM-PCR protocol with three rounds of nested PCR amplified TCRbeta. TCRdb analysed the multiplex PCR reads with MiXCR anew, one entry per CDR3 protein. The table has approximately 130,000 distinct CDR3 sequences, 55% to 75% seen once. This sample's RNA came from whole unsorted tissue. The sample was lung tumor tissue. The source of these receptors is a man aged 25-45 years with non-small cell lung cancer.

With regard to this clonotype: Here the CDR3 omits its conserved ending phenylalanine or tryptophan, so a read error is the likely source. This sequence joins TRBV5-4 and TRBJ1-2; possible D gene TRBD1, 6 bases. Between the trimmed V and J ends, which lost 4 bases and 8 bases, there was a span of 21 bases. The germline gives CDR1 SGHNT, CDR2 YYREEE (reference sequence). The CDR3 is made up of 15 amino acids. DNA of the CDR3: TGTGCCAGCAGCGCCACTATTTCAGGGGTCGGCGGCTACACCTTA. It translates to CASSATISGVGGYTL.

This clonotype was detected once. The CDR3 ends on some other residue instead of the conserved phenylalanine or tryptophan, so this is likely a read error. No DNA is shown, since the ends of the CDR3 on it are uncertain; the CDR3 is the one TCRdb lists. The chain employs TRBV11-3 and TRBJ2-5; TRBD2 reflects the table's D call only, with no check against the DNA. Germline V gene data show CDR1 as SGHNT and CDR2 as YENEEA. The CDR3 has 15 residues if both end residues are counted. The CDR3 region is CSSSLEAGGQETQYI.

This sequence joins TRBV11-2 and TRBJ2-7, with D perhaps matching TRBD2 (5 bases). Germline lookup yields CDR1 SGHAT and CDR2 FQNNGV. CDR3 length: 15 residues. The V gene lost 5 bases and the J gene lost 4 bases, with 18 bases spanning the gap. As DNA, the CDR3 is TGTGCCAGCAGCCTCTCGAGGGCGAGGGCTTACGAGCAGTACTTC. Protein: CASSLSRARAYEQYF.

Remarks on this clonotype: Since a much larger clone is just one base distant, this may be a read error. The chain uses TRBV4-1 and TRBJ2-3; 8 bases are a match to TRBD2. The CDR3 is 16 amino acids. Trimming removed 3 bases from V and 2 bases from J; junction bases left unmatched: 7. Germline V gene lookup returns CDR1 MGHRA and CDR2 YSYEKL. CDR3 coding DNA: TGCGCCAGCAGCCACTACGGGGGGGCCATCACAGATACGCAGTATTTT. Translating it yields CASSHYGGAITDTQYF.

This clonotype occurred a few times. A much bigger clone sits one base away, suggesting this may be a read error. CDR3 protein: CASSLEGTNPSEQFF. CDR3 bases: TGTGCCAGCAGCTTAGAGGGGACTAACCCGTCTGAGCAGTTCTTC. V and J are TRBV11-3 and TRBJ2-1; 7 nucleotides align to TRBD2. The CDR3 length is 15 residues. V shed 0 bases, J shed 9 bases, and the junction held 8 bases outside the gene matches. Looked up from germline, CDR1 is SGHNT and CDR2 is YENEEA.

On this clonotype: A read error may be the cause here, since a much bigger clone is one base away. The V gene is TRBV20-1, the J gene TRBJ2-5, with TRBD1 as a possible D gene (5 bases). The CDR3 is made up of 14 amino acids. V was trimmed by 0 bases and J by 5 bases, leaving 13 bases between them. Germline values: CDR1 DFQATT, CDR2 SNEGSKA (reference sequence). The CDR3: CSAREGQIRETQYF. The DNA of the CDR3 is TGCAGTGCTAGAGAGGGGCAGATACGGGAGACCCAGTACTTC.

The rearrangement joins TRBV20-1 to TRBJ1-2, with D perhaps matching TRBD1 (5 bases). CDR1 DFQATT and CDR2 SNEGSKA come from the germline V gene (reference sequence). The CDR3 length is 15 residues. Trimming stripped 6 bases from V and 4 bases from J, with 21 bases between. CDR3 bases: TGCAGTGCCAGATATCGGGGCGCAGCACCCTATGGCTACACCTTC. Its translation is CSARYRGAAPYGYTF.

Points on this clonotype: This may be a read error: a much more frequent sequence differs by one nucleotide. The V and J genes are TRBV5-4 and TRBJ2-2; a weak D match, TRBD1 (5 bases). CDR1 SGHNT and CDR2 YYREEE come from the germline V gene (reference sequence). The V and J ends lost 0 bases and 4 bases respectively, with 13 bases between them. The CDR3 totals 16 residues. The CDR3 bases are TGTGCCAGCAGCTTGGCGGCAGGGCTGGGCACCGGGGAGCTGTTTTTT. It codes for CASSLAAGLGTGELFF.

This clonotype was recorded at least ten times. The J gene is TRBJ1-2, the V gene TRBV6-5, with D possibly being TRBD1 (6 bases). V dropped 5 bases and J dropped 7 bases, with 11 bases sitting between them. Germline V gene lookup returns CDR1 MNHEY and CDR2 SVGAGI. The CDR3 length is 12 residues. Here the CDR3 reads CASSPSRGGYTF. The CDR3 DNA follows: TGTGCCAGCAGTCCTTCCAGGGGTGGCTACACCTTC.

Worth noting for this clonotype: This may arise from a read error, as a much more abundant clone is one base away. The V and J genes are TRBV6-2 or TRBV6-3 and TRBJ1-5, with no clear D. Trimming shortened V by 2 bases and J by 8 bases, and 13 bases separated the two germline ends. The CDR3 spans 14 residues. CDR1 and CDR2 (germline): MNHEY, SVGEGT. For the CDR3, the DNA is TGTGCCAGCAGTTACACACCTCAGAATGAGCCCCAGCATTTT. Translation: CASSYTPQNEPQHF.

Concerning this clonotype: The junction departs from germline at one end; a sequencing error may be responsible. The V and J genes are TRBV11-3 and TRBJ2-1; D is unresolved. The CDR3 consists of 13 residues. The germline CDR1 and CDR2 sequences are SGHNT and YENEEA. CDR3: CAGSPIPGNEQFF. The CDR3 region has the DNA TGTGCCGGCAGCCCCATACCAGGCAATGAGCAGTTCTTC.

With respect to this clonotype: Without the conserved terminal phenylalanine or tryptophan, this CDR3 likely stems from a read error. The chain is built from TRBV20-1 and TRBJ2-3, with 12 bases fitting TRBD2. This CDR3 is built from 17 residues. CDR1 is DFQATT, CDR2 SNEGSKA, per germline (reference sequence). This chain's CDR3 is CSVRSNLGLAGIDTQYL. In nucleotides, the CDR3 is TGCAGTGTTAGATCCAATTTAGGACTAGCGGGAATAGATACGCAGTATCTT.

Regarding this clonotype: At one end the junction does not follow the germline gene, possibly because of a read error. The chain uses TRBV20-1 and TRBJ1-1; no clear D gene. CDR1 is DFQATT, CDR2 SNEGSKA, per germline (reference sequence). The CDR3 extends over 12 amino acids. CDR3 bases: TGCAGTGTTACGGGGTCCGGCACTGAGGCTTTCTTT. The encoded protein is CSVTGSGTEAFF.

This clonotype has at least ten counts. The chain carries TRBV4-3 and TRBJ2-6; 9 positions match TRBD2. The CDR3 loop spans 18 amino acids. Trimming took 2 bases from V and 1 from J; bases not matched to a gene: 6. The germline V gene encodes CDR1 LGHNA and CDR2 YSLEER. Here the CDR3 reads CASSQSLAGLSGANVLTF. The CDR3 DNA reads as TGCGCCAGCAGCCAATCGCTAGCGGGACTTTCTGGGGCCAACGTCCTGACTTTC.

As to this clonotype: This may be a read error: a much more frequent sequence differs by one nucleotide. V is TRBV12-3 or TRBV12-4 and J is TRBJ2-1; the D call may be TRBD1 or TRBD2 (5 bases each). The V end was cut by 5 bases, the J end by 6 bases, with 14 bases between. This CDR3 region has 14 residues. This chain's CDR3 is CASSRDEGPNEQFF. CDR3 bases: TGTGCCAGCAGTCGGGACGAGGGGCCCAATGAGCAGTTCTTC.

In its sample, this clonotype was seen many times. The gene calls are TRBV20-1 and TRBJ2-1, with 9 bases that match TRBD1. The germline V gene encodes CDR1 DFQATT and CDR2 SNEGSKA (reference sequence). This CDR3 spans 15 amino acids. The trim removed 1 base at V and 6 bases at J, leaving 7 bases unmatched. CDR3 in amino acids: CSARGEGQGINEQFF. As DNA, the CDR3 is TGCAGTGCTAGAGGAGAGGGACAGGGTATCAATGAGCAGTTCTTC.

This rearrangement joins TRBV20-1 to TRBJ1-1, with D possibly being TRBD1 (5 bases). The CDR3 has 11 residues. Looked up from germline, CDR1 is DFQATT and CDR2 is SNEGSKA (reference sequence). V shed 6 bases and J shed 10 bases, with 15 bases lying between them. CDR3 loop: CSATAGPGAFF. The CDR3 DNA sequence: TGCAGTGCCACGGCGGGACCTGGAGCTTTCTTT.

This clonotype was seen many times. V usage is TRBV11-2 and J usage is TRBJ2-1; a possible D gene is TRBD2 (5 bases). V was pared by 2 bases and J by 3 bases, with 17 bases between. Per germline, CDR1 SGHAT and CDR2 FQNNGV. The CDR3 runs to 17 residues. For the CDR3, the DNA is TGTGCCAGCAGCTTATTAAATTGGGAGCGAGTCTACAATGAGCAGTTCTTC. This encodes CASSLLNWERVYNEQFF.

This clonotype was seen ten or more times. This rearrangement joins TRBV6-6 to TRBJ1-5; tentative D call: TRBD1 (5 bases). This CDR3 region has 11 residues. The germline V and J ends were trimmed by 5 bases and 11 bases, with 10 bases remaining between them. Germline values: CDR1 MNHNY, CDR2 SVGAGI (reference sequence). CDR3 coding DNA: TGTGCCAGCAGTCAACTGGGGGCCCAGCATTTT. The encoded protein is CASSQLGAQHF.

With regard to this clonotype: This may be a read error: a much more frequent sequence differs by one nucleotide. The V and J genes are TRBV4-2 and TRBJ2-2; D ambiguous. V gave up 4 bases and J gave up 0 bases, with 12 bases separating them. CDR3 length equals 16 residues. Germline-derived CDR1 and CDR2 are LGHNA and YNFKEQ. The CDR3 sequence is CASSPDGRSNTGELFF. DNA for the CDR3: TGTGCCAGCAGCCCCGACGGGCGGTCGAACACCGGGGAGCTGTTTTTT.

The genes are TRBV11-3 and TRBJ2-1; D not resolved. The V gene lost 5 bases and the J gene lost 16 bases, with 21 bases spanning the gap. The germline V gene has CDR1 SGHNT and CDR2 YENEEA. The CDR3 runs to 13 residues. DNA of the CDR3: TGTGCCAGCAGCCCCATACCTGGCAATGACCACTTCTTC. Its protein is CASSPIPGNDHFF.

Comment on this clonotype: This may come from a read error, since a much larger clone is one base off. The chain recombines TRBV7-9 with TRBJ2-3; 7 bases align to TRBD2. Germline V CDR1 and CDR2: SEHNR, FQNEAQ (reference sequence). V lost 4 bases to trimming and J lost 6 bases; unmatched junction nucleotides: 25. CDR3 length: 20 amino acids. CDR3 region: CASSSKGNVTGGPIGDTQYF. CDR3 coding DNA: TGTGCCAGCAGCTCCAAAGGGAACGTAACGGGAGGCCCAATAGGGGATACGCAGTATTTT. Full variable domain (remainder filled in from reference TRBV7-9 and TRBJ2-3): DTGVSQNPRHKITKRGQNVTFRCDPISEHNRLYWYRQTLGQGPEFLTYFQNEAQLEKSRLLSDRFSAERPKGSFSTLEIQRTEQGDSAMYLCASSSKGNVTGGPIGDTQYFGPGTRLTVL.

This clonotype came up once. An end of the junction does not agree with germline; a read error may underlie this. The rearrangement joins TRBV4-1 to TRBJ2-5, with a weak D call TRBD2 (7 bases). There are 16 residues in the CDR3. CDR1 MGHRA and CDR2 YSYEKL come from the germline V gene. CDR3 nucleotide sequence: TGCTCCAGCACCCGGAGTGCGAGGGGGGGACTGGAGACCCAGTACTTC. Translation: CSSTRSARGGLETQYF.

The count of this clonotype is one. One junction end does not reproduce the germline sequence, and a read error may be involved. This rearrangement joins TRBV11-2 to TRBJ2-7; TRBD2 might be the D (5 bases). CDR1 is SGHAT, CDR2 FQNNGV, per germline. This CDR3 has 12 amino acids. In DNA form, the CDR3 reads TGTACCAGCAGCCATGGGTCGGGAGAGCAGTACTTC. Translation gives CTSSHGSGEQYF.

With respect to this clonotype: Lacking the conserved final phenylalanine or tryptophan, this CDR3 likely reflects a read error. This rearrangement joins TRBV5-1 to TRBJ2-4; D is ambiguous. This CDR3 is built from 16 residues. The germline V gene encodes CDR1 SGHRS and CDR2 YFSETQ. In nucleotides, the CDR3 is TGCGCCAGCAGCTTGGTACAGATCTCGACCAAAAACGTTCAGTACTTA. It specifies CASSLVQISTKNVQYL.

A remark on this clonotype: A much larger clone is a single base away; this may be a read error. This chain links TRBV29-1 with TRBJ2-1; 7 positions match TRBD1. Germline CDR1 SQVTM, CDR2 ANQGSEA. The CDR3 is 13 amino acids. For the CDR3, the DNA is TGCTGCGTTGATCGGGACAGACGGGATGAGCAGTTCTTC. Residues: CCVDRDRRDEQFF.